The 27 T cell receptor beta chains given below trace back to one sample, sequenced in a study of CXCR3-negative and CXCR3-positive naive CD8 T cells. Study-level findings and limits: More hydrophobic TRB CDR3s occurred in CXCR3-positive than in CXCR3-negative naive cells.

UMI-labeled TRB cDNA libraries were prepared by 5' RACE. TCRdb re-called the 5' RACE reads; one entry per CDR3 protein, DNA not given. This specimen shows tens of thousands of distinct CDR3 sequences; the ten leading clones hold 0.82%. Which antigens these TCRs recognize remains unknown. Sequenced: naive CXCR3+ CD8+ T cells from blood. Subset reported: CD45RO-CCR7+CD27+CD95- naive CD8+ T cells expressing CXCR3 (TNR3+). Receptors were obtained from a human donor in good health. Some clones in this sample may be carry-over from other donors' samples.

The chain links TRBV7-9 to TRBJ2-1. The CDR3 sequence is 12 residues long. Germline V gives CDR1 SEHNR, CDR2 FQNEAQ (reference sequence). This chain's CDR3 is CASSATDNEQFF.

Here the CDR3 reads CLYLLAGGTGELFF. V usage is TRBV6-4 and J usage is TRBJ2-2; there is no DNA to check the TCRdb D call of TRBD2. The CDR3 is 14 amino acids. Germline CDR1 reads MRHNA; CDR2 reads SNTAGT.

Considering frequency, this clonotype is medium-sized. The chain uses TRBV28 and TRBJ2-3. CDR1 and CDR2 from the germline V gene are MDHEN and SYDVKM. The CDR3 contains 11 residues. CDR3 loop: CASSFSDTQYF.

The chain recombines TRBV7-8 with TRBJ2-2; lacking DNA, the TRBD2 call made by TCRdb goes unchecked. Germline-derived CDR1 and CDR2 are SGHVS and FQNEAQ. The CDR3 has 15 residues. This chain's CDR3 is CASSLTSGGTGELFF.

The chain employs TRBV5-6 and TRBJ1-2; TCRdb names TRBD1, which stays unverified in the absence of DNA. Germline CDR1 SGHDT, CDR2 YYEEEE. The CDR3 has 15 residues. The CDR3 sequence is CASSLREWGDYGYTF.

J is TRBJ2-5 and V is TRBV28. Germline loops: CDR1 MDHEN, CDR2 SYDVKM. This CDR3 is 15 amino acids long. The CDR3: CSSIDGGGYQETQYF. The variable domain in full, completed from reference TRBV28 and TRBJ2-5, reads DVKVTQSSRYLVKRTGEKVFLECVQDMDHENMFWYRQDPGLGLRLIYFSYDVKMKEKGDIPEGYSVSREKKERFSLILESASTNQTSMYLCSSIDGGGYQETQYFGPGTRLLVL.

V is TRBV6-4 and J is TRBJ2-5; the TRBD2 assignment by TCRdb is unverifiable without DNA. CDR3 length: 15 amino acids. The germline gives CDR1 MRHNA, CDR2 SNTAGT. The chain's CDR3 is CASSGTSGRPETQYF.

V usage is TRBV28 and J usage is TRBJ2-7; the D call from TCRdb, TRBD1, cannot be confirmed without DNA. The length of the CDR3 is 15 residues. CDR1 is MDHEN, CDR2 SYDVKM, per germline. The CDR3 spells CASSPRDMSSYEQYF.

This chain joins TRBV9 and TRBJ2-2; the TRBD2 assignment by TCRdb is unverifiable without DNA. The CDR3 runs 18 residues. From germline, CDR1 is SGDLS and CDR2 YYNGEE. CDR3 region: CASSVRLAANINTGELFF. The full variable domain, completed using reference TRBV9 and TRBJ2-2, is DSGVTQTPKHLITATGQRVTLRCSPRSGDLSVYWYQQSLDQGLQFLIQYYNGEERAKGNILERFSAQQFPDLHSELNLSSLELGDSALYFCASSVRLAANINTGELFFGEGSRLTVL.

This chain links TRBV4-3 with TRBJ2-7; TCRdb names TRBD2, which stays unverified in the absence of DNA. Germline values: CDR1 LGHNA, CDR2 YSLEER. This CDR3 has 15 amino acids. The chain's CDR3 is CASSQDRDLVYEQYF.

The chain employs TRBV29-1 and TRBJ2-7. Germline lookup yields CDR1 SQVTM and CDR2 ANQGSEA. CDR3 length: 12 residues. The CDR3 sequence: CSVEIENYEQYF.

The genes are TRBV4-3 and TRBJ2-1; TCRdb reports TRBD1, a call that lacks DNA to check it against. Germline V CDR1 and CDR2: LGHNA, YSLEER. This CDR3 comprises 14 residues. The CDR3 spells CASSQEARGDEQFF.

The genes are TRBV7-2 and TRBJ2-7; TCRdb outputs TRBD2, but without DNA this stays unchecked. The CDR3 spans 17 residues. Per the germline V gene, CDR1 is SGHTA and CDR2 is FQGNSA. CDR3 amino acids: CASSLSGGRGREDEQYF.

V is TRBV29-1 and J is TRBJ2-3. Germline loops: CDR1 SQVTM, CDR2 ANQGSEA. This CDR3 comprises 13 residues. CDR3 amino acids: CSVPRLGTDTQYF.

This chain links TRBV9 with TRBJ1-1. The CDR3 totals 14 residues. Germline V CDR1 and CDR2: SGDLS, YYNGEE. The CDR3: CASSVASGDTEAFF.

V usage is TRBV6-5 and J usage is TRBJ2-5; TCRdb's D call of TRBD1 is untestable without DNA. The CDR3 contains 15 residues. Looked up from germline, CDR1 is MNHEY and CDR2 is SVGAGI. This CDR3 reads CASSPGTVSGETQYF.

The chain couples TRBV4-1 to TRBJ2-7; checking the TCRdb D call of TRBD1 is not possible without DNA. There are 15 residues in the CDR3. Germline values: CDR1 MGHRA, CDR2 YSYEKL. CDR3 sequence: CASSQITGGLREQYF.

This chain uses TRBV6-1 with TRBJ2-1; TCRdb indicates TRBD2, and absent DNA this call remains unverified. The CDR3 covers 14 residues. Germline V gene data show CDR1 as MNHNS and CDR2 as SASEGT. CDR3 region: CASSEGGTYNEQFF.

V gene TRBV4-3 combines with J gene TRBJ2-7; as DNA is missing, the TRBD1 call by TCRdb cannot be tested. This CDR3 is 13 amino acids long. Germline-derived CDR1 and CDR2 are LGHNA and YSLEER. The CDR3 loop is CASSPTGGDEQYF.

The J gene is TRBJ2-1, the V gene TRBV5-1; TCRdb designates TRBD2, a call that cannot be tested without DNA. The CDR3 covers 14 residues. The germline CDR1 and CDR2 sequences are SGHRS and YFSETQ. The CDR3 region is CASSSAGEYNEQFF.

The CDR3 spells CASSLLSTQYF. V gene TRBV28 combines with J gene TRBJ2-3; checking the TCRdb D call of TRBD1 is not possible without DNA. Germline loops: CDR1 MDHEN, CDR2 SYDVKM. This CDR3 has 11 residues.

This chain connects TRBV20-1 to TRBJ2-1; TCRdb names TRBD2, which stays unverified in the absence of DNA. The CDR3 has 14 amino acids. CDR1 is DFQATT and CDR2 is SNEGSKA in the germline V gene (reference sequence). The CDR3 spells CSAISGRAYDEQFF.

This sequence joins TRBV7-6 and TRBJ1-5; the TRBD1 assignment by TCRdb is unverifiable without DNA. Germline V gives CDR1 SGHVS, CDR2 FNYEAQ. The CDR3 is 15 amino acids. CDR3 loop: CASSVGTGNNQPQHF.

CDR3 protein: CASSFRRTSLQNEQFF. This sequence joins TRBV7-8 and TRBJ2-1; absent DNA, TCRdb's TRBD2 call cannot be checked. Germline V gene data show CDR1 as SGHVS and CDR2 as FQNEAQ. The CDR3 length is 16 residues.

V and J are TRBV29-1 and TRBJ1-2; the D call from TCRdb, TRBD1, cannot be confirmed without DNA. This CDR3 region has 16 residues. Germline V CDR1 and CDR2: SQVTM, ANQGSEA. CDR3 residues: CSVEDRGQGSGYGYTF.

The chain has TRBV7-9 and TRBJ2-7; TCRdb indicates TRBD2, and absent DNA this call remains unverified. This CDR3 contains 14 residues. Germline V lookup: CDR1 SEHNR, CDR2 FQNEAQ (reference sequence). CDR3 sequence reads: CASGVAGAPYEQYF.

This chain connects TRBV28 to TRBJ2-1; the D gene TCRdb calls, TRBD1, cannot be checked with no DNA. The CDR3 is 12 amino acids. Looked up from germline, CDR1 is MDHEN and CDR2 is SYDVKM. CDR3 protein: CASSQGASEQFF. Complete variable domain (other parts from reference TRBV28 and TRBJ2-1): DVKVTQSSRYLVKRTGEKVFLECVQDMDHENMFWYRQDPGLGLRLIYFSYDVKMKEKGDIPEGYSVSREKKERFSLILESASTNQTSMYLCASSQGASEQFFGPGTRLTVL.